This is a list of T cell receptor beta chains from one sample in a study of CD8 T cells in Susac syndrome. TCRdb recomputed calls from the immunoSEQ multiplex PCR reads with MiXCR, one row per CDR3 protein. The sample holds around 300,000 distinct CDR3 sequences, under 95% seen once. Input material: CD4+ T cells from PBMCs. The source of these receptors is a human donor with multiple sclerosis. Each CDR3 is given with its conserved first and last residue. D genes are given only for firm matches. Clone size is not always given. Where it is, it says once, few, many or a class for expanded clones.

TRBV5-1	TRBJ2-7	once	.	TGCGCCAGCAGCTTCGAAGCGGGCTCCTCCAACGAGCAGTACTTC	CASSFEAGSSNEQYF
TRBV29-1	TRBJ2-7	.	TRBD1	TGCAGCGTTGTGGGGCCGGGACAGCGCTACGAGCAGTACTTC	CSVVGPGQRYEQYF
TRBV2	TRBJ2-7	.	.	TGTGCCAGCGGCCTATACTACGAGCAGTACTTC	CASGLYYEQYF
TRBV5-1	TRBJ1-2	once	.	TGCGCCAGCAGCTTGACCCCCCAAAACTATGGCTACACCTTC	CASSLTPQNYGYTF
TRBV18	TRBJ1-1	.	TRBD1	TGTGCCAGCTCACCATTTGGGACAGAGAACACTGAAGCTTTCTTT	CASSPFGTENTEAFF
TRBV18	TRBJ2-2	.	.	TGTGCCAGCTCAGTTAGCGGAGGACCGACGGCCGGGGAGCTGTTTTTT	CASSVSGGPTAGELFF
TRBV19	TRBJ2-5	.	.	TGTGCCAGTAGTATAGTCGGGGCGGAGACCCAGTACTTC	CASSIVGAETQYF
TRBV5-6	TRBJ1-2	.	.	TGTGCCAGCAGCCCGGGGGGCCCAGGTGGGGTATATGGCTACACCTTC	CASSPGGPGGVYGYTF
TRBV2	TRBJ2-1	.	TRBD2	TGTGCCAGCAGGGTACCTAGCGGGCCTTACAATGAGCAGTTCTTC	CASRVPSGPYNEQFF
TRBV20-1	TRBJ2-1	.	TRBD2	TGCAGTGCTAGAGACACGAGGGGGACTAGGTACAATGAGCAGTTCTTC	CSARDTRGTRYNEQFF
TRBV19	TRBJ2-5	.	TRBD1	TGTGCCAGTAGTATGGGTCAGGGGGCAGAAGCCCAGTACTTC	CASSMGQGAEAQYF
TRBV7-7	TRBJ2-2	.	.	TGTGCTAGCAGCGCCGGACAGCCGAACACCGGGGAGCTGTTTTTT	CASSAGQPNTGELFF
TRBV19	TRBJ2-2	.	.	TGTGCCAGCCTACCAGGACAATTCCGGGACACCGGGGAGCTGTTTTTT	CASLPGQFRDTGELFF
TRBV5-1	TRBJ2-3	.	.	TGCGCCAGTGCCCGGGGGTTGTTGGATACGCAGTATTTT	CASARGLLDTQYF
TRBV12-5	TRBJ2-7	.	TRBD1	TGTGCTAGTGGTTTAGGACAGGGCGGCGAGCAGTACTTC	CASGLGQGGEQYF
TRBV4-1	TRBJ1-1	.	.	TGCGCCAGCAGCCGAGACTCTTCAGGGATCTGGGGAACTGAAGCTTTCTTT	CASSRDSSGIWGTEAFF
TRBV11-2	TRBJ1-1	.	.	TGTGCCAGCAGCTTCGGCTCGCCCAGGGAAGCTTTCTTT	CASSFGSPREAFF
TRBV27	TRBJ1-2	.	.	TGTGCCAGCAGACCAACGGTGCCTACTAACTATGGCTACACCTTC	CASRPTVPTNYGYTF
TRBV7-9	TRBJ1-1	once	.	TGTGCCAGCAGCCCCGGGTTTAGCCAGAGCGCTGAAGCTTTCTTT	CASSPGFSQSAEAFF
TRBV4-1	TRBJ1-2	.	TRBD1	TGCGCCAGCAGCCTGAGGACAGGGCGAGAACTTGGGTATGGCTACACCTTC	CASSLRTGRELGYGYTF
TRBV5-1	TRBJ2-1	.	TRBD2	TGCGCCAGCAGCTTGAGTAGCGGGGGAGGGCCGTTGATATCCTACAATGAGCAGTTCTTC	CASSLSSGGGPLISYNEQFF
TRBV3-1	TRBJ1-1	.	.	TGTGCCAGCAGCCTGGGGGTTGCCTCTAGTACTGAAGCTTTCTTT	CASSLGVASSTEAFF
TRBV27	TRBJ2-1	once	.	TGTGCCAGCAAGCGGGACAGTTCCTACAATGAGCAGTTCTTC	CASKRDSSYNEQFF
TRBV7-2	TRBJ2-7	few	TRBD2	TGTGCCAGCAGCTTCAGCGGGAGTGGCTACGAGCAGTACTTC	CASSFSGSGYEQYF
TRBV29-1	TRBJ1-1	.	.	TGCAGCGTTAATCCGGGACCCACTGAAGCTTTCTTT	CSVNPGPTEAFF
TRBV30	TRBJ2-1	.	.	TGTGCCTCTCGGCCCAGCTCCTACAATGAGCAGTTCTTC	CASRPSSYNEQFF
TRBV7-2	TRBJ2-7	.	TRBD2	TGTGCCAGCAGCCCCGGACTAGCCGGATCCGAGCAGTACTTC	CASSPGLAGSEQYF
TRBV7-9	TRBJ1-1	.	.	TGTGCCAGCAGCTTGGCCGGGTACACTGAAGCTTTCTTT	CASSLAGYTEAFF
TRBV4-3	TRBJ2-1	once	.	TGCGCCAGCAGCCAAGCGGCTAGTAGGCGTAATGAGCAGTTCTTC	CASSQAASRRNEQFF
TRBV19	TRBJ2-5	.	.	TGTGCCAGTAGTACGCTCCGGACAGCGGAGACCCAGTACTTC	CASSTLRTAETQYF
TRBV11-2	TRBJ1-1	.	.	TGTGCCAGCAGCCGAGAGAGAGATCGCCCGGCATTCTTT	CASSRERDRPAFF
TRBV5-1	TRBJ2-3	.	TRBD2	TGCGCCACCCGACACACGACTAGCGGGGGGGCGAGTGTTGGCACAGATACGCAGTATTTT	CATRHTTSGGASVGTDTQYF